The present T cell receptor beta chain was sequenced within a study of response to subunit inactivated influenza vaccine. This CDR3 has 14 residues. J was trimmed by 2 bases and V by 5 bases; bases with no gene match: 2. This clonotype was counted ten times or more. No antigen is known for it. The study's findings and limits: Researchers suggested that each seasonal influenza vaccination recruits few new T cells.

From the RT-PCR reads, TCRdb called clonotypes with MiXCR, one entry per CDR3 protein. The sample yields 500,000 to 600,000 distinct CDR3 sequences, 16% seen once. This sequence joins TRBV12-3 or TRBV12-4 and TRBJ2-3; 9 positions match TRBD2. The receptor's source is a man in his fifties or sixties who received an inactivated influenza vaccine. The specimen comprised CD4+ T cells sorted from PBMCs, sampled about 23 months after vaccination. CDR3 loop: CASSKREATDTQYF. The DNA of the CDR3 is TGTGCCAGCAGTAAGCGGGAGGCCACAGATACGCAGTATTTT.